This TCR beta chain was captured by sequencing in a study of shared clonotypes between healthy human individuals. Study-level points and caveats: Sharing across four donors was highest in naive CD4 (roughly 5%) and lowest in memory CD8 (0.4%). Generally, estimated richness proved larger in naive subsets than it did in memory subsets.

Method: immunoSEQ multiplex PCR; TCRdb's copy keeps in-frame clones and lacks some. The sample has some 740,000 clones, 90% to 95% seen once; the top ten hold about 24%. Worth noting for this clone: The antigen is unknown.

Naive CD8 cells lacked CD45RO, underwent positive selection for CCR7 and left out terminally differentiated effector memory CD45RA+ cells. Donors were healthy HIV-negative adults without recently reported acute infections or vaccinations. Material: naive CD8+ T cells sorted from blood. This receptor was taken from a man aged 25 to 40 in good health.

CDR3: CASSQELGAIGKLFF. CDR3 DNA sequence: TGCGCCAGCAGCCAAGAGCTTGGCGCAATCGGAAAACTGTTTTTT. V usage is TRBV4-1 and J usage is TRBJ1-4; no firm D call. This CDR3 comprises 15 residues. Germline CDR1 is MGHRA and CDR2 is YSYEKL. The germline V and J ends were trimmed by 0 bases and 10 bases, with 15 bases remaining between them.